This T cell receptor (beta chain) was observed in a study of blood T cell repertoires in COVID-19. Germline V gene data show CDR1 as SGHRS and CDR2 as YFSETQ. V lost 4 bases to trimming and J lost 4 bases; unmatched junction nucleotides: 3. This CDR3 is 14 amino acids long. Original methodology: Nucleated cell counts were estimated from reference gene primer amplification. The method was immunoSEQ multiplex PCR; TCRdb's version includes in-frame clones alone and lacks a portion of them. V, J and clone size are those of that table, while D and trimming were read from the DNA. The data hold around 100,000 clones, with roughly 90% observed a single time.

This TCR came from a man aged 70-80 years with acute or convalescent COVID-19. The V gene is TRBV5-1, the J gene TRBJ1-1, with 11 bases fitting TRBD1. The specimen was peripheral blood. CDR3 coding DNA: TGCGCCAGCAGCCCGGGGACAGGGGGCACTGAAGCTTTCTTT. It encodes CASSPGTGGTEAFF.